The entry that follows covers one TCR beta chain sequence. The table came from immunoSEQ multiplex PCR; TCRdb's copy has only in-frame clones and leaves some out. This sample has 250,000 to 300,000 clones, with 88% found just once. This CDR3 is 15 amino acids long. The V gene's germline CDR1 is MGHRA and CDR2 YSYEKL. The J segment lost 11 bases and the V segment lost 0 bases, leaving 9 bases of the junction unmatched. Which cohort a participant joined came from the clinical history participants gave. The data originate from a study of blood T cell repertoires in COVID-19. The J gene is TRBJ2-7, the V gene TRBV4-1; 11 bases fit TRBD2. This receptor was obtained from a woman in her sixties in a cohort exposed to, infected with or recovered from COVID-19 (not recorded which). The sample consisted of PBMCs or T cells enriched from blood (not recorded which). CDR3 nucleotides: TGCGCCAGCAGCCAAGATCTCGAACTAGCGGGAGCAAAGTACTTC. This gives the protein CASSQDLELAGAKYF.